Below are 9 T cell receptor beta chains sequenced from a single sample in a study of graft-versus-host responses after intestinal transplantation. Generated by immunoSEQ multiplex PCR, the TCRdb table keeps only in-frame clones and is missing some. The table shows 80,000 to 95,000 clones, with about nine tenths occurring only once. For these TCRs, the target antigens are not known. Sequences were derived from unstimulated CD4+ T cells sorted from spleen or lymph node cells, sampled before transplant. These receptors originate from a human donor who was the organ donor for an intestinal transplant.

CDR3 in amino acids: CASSQERRGGGYTF. For the CDR3, the DNA is TGCGCCAGCAGCCAAGAACGGAGGGGTGGGGGCTACACCTTC. The chain employs TRBV4-3 and TRBJ1-2, with D possibly TRBD1 on 5 matching bases. V shed 0 bases and J shed 8 bases, with 13 bases lying between them. The V gene's germline CDR1 is LGHNA and CDR2 YSLEER. The CDR3 consists of 14 residues.

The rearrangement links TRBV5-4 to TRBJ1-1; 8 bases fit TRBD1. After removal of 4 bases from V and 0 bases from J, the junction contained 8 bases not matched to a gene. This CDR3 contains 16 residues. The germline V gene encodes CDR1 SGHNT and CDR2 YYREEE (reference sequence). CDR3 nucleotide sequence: TGTGCCAGCAGCGCCGGGACAGGAGCTATGAACACTGAAGCTTTCTTT. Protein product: CASSAGTGAMNTEAFF.

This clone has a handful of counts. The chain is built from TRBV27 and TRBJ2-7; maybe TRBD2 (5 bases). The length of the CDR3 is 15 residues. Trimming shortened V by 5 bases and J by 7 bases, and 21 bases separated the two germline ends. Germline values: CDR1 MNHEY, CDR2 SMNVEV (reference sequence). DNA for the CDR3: TGTGCCAGCAGTCCGAGCGGCCTCCCTCTCGGGGAGCAGTACTTC. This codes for CASSPSGLPLGEQYF.

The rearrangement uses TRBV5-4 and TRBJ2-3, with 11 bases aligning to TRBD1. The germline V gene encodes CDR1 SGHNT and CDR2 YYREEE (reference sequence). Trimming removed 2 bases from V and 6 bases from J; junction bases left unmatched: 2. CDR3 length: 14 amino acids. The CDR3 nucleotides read TGTGCCAGCAGCTTAGGACAGGGGGCGGATACGCAGTATTTT. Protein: CASSLGQGADTQYF.

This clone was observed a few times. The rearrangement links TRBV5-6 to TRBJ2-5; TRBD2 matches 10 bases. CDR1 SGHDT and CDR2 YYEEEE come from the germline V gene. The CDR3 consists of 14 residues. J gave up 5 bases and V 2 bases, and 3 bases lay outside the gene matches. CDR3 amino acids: CASSLTSGDETQYF. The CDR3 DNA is TGTGCCAGCAGCTTAACTAGCGGGGACGAGACCCAGTACTTC.

CDR3: CAISKQQGEDGYTF. CDR3 bases: TGTGCCATCAGTAAACAACAGGGCGAGGATGGCTACACCTTC. The V and J genes are TRBV10-3 and TRBJ1-2, with D tentatively TRBD1 (6 bases). The length of the CDR3 is 14 residues. From germline, CDR1 is ENHRY and CDR2 SYGVKD. V shed 5 bases and J shed 6 bases, with 16 bases lying between them.

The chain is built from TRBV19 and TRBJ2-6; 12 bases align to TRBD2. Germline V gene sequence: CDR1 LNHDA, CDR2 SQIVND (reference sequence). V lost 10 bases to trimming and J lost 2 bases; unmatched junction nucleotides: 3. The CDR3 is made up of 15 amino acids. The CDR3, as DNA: TGTGCCACTAGACTAGCGGGAGCTGGGGCCAACGTCCTGACTTTC. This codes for CATRLAGAGANVLTF.

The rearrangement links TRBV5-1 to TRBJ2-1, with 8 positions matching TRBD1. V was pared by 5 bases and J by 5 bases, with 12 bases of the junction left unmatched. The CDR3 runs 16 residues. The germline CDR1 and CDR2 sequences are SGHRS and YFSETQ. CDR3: CASRKTTGTGNNEQFF. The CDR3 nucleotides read TGCGCCAGCAGGAAGACGACCGGGACAGGCAACAATGAGCAGTTCTTC.

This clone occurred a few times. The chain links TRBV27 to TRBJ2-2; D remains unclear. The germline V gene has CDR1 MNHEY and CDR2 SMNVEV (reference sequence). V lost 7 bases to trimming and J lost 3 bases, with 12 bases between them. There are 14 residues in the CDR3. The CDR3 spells CASISRFHTGELFF. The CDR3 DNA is TGTGCCAGCATATCTCGGTTTCACACCGGGGAGCTGTTTTTT.